The 24 T cell receptor beta chains in this list originate from one sample, sequenced in a study of T cells after yellow fever vaccination. TCRdb re-called the 5' RACE reads through MiXCR, storing one row per CDR3 protein. The repertoire holds 99,000 or so distinct CDR3 sequences, with around 5.8% as singletons. Material: CD8+ T cells sorted from PBMCs, obtained 10 days after the yellow fever booster vaccination. These receptors came from a man in his late teens or twenties who received the YFV17D yellow fever vaccine.

This clonotype was detected only a few times. The chain combines TRBV12-3 or TRBV12-4 with TRBJ1-6, with TRBD1 matching 7 bases. This CDR3 is 14 amino acids long. The V segment lost 1 base and the J segment 6 bases; nucleotides outside the gene matches: 0. CDR3 nucleotide sequence: TGTGCCAGCAGTTTAGGACAGGGTAATTCACCCCTCCACTTT. Translating gives CASSLGQGNSPLHF.

The table lists this clonotype with a few counts. This chain links TRBV5-1 with TRBJ1-1; possible D gene TRBD1, 6 bases. The V end was cut by 4 bases, the J end by 0 bases, with 13 bases between. The CDR3 has 15 amino acids. Germline loops: CDR1 SGHRS, CDR2 YFSETQ. In DNA, the CDR3 is TGCGCCAGCAGCACGAAGGACAGAATGAACACTGAAGCTTTCTTT. The encoded protein is CASSTKDRMNTEAFF.

This clonotype was detected only a few times. The J gene is TRBJ1-5, the V gene TRBV28, with D unresolved. V was cut by 10 bases and J by 0 bases, with 16 bases left in between. Per the germline V gene, CDR1 is MDHEN and CDR2 is SYDVKM. This CDR3 is 15 amino acids long. The CDR3 DNA is TGTGCCACCGAACTACTACCTTATAGCAATCAGCCCCAGCATTTT. It encodes CATELLPYSNQPQHF.

There are many counts of this clonotype. V is TRBV4-1 and J is TRBJ2-7; the D is unclear. The CDR3 loop spans 13 amino acids. The V gene's germline CDR1 is MGHRA and CDR2 YSYEKL. Trimming pared 1 base from V and 7 bases from J, leaving 11 bases between. The CDR3 loop reads CASSQGASPEQYF. Here the CDR3 DNA reads TGCGCCAGCAGCCAAGGGGCCAGTCCGGAGCAGTACTTC.

This clonotype was seen a handful of times. This chain uses TRBV29-1 with TRBJ1-5, with 8 nucleotides matching TRBD1. The V gene end was trimmed by 7 bases and the J gene end by 4 bases; junction bases not matched to a gene: 6. In germline, CDR1 is SQVTM, CDR2 ANQGSEA. The CDR3 is made up of 13 amino acids. CDR3: CSAAGGWNQPQHF. DNA for the CDR3: TGCAGCGCTGCAGGGGGCTGGAATCAGCCCCAGCATTTT.

The chain couples TRBV6-5 to TRBJ1-2, with D possibly matching TRBD1 (6 bases). Between the trimmed V and J ends, which lost 5 bases and 9 bases, there was a span of 19 bases. This CDR3 region has 14 residues. From germline, CDR1 is MNHEY and CDR2 SVGAGI. CDR3 loop: CASSQPGAIRSYTF. The CDR3 nucleotides read TGTGCCAGCAGTCAGCCGGGGGCGATCAGGAGCTACACCTTC.

The rearrangement uses TRBV6-2 or TRBV6-3 and TRBJ2-2; the D is unclear. Germline CDR1 MNHEY, CDR2 SVGEGT. The CDR3 consists of 15 residues. Between the trimmed V and J ends, which lost 2 bases and 4 bases, there was a span of 11 bases. CDR3 nucleotides: TGTGCCAGCAGTTACGCGGTGAGGACCACCGGGGAGCTGTTTTTT. It specifies CASSYAVRTTGELFF.

The chain couples TRBV7-2 to TRBJ1-3, with D possibly being TRBD1 (6 bases). The CDR3 sequence is 18 residues long. Trimming cost V 4 bases and J 5 bases, with 24 bases left between them. Germline CDR1 SGHTA, CDR2 FQGNSA. CDR3 in amino acids: CASSSRGRGLIGRNTIYF. CDR3 in DNA: TGTGCCAGCAGCTCACGGGGGCGGGGTTTGATCGGTAGAAACACCATATATTTT.

The genes are TRBV4-3 and TRBJ2-3, with 10 bases lining up with TRBD2. Trimming cost V 0 bases and J 0 bases; bases outside gene matches: 0. The CDR3 extends over 16 amino acids. Looked up from germline, CDR1 is LGHNA and CDR2 is YSLEER. The CDR3 bases are TGCGCCAGCAGCCAAGAGACTAGCGGGAGCACAGATACGCAGTATTTT. As protein: CASSQETSGSTDTQYF.

The chain links TRBV7-8 to TRBJ2-2; D call uncertain. CDR1 is SGHVS and CDR2 is FQNEAQ in the germline V gene. This CDR3 region has 17 residues. Trimming shortened V by 2 bases and J by 7 bases, and 20 bases separated the two germline ends. The CDR3, as DNA: TGTGCCAGCAGCTTAACTGCTTCCCACGGGTCGGGCGGGGAGCTGTTTTTT. Residues: CASSLTASHGSGGELFF. The whole variable domain, remainder taken from reference TRBV7-8 and TRBJ2-2, is GAGVSQSPRYKVAKRGQDVALRCDPISGHVSLFWYQQALGQGPEFLTYFQNEAQLDKSGLPSDRFFAERPEGSVSTLKIQRTQQEDSAVYLCASSLTASHGSGGELFFGEGSRLTVL.

As concerns this clonotype: Relative to the germline gene, one junction end is altered; a read error may explain this. The chain links TRBV3-1 to TRBJ1-2; D possibly corresponds to TRBD1 (5 bases). The CDR3 extends over 17 amino acids. CDR1 and CDR2 from the germline V gene are LGHDT and YNNKEL (reference sequence). This CDR3 reads CANSQGVQGLLFYGYTF. The DNA of the CDR3 is TGTGCCAACAGCCAGGGCGTCCAGGGCCTTTTGTTTTATGGCTACACCTTC.

The rearrangement links TRBV4-1 to TRBJ2-2; no definite D call. CDR1 MGHRA and CDR2 YSYEKL come from the germline V gene. Trimming took off 8 bases at V and 5 bases at J, with 15 bases between the two ends. The CDR3 length is 14 residues. The CDR3 coding sequence is TGCGCCAGCTCATACGGGCGGAGAACCGGGGAGCTGTTTTTT. This codes for CASSYGRRTGELFF.

This chain uses TRBV29-1 with TRBJ2-3; D gene unclear. From germline, CDR1 is SQVTM and CDR2 ANQGSEA. The CDR3 spans 12 residues. Trimming took off 7 bases at V and 4 bases at J, with 12 bases between the two ends. The CDR3, as DNA: TGCAGCGAGCTCACAGAGTCAGATACGCAGTATTTT. This gives the protein CSELTESDTQYF.

The chain recombines TRBV5-5 with TRBJ1-2; 7 bases line up with TRBD1. Germline CDR1 SGHKS, CDR2 YYEKEE (reference sequence). V shed 3 bases, J shed 3 bases, and the junction held 8 bases outside the gene matches. The CDR3 totals 15 residues. CDR3 sequence: CASSSEGGYYYGYTF. CDR3 coding DNA: TGTGCCAGCAGCTCGGAAGGGGGCTACTACTATGGCTACACCTTC.

The CDR3 DNA follows: TGTGCCAGCAGCTTGCATGATGGGAACACTGAAGCTTTCTTT. Translating it yields CASSLHDGNTEAFF. The chain combines TRBV5-4 with TRBJ1-1; D gene ambiguous. CDR1 and CDR2 (germline): SGHNT, YYREEE (reference sequence). V was shortened by 1 base and J by 1 base, with 8 bases between the two germline ends. This CDR3 has 14 amino acids.

V gene TRBV7-9 combines with J gene TRBJ1-2, with no clear D. Germline V CDR1 and CDR2: SEHNR, FQNEAQ (reference sequence). The CDR3 is 13 amino acids. Trimming left V 5 bases short and J 4 bases short, with 11 bases between. In nucleotides, the CDR3 is TGTGCCAGCAGCCGGGAACACAGCTATGGCTACACCTTC. Its protein is CASSREHSYGYTF. The complete variable domain, with remaining parts taken from reference TRBV7-9 and TRBJ1-2, reads DTGVSQNPRHKITKRGQNVTFRCDPISEHNRLYWYRQTLGQGPEFLTYFQNEAQLEKSRLLSDRFSAERPKGSFSTLEIQRTEQGDSAMYLCASSREHSYGYTFGSGTRLTVV.

The chain is built from TRBV7-9 and TRBJ1-6; tentative D call: TRBD1 (5 bases). Germline V gene sequence: CDR1 SEHNR, CDR2 FQNEAQ (reference sequence). Trimming cost V 5 bases and J 0 bases, with 14 bases left between them. CDR3 length equals 17 residues. The CDR3, as DNA: TGTGCCAGCAGCGCCTACGTCGGGGGCTCCTATAATTCACCCCTCCACTTT. This gives the protein CASSAYVGGSYNSPLHF. The entire variable domain, with the rest obtained from reference TRBV7-9 and TRBJ1-6, is as follows: DTGVSQNPRHKITKRGQNVTFRCDPISEHNRLYWYRQTLGQGPEFLTYFQNEAQLEKSRLLSDRFSAERPKGSFSTLEIQRTEQGDSAMYLCASSAYVGGSYNSPLHFGNGTRLTVT.

The CDR3 protein is CASSQDDGIRVAFF. CDR3 bases: TGTGCCAGCAGCCAGGACGACGGGATCAGGGTAGCTTTCTTT. The chain carries TRBV4-2 and TRBJ1-1; TRBD1 is a possible D gene (5 bases). The ends were cut back, 3 bases at V and 10 bases at J, with 18 bases in the middle. From germline, CDR1 is LGHNA and CDR2 YNFKEQ. The CDR3 is 14 amino acids.

This clonotype was observed a few times. The chain joins TRBV3-1 to TRBJ2-1; D gene ambiguous. This CDR3 spans 15 amino acids. The V and J ends lost 3 bases and 4 bases respectively, with 13 bases between them. The germline CDR1 and CDR2 sequences are LGHDT and YNNKEL (reference sequence). The CDR3 loop reads CASSHQSGTYNEQFF. CDR3 bases: TGTGCCAGCAGCCACCAGAGTGGAACTTACAATGAGCAGTTCTTC.

This clonotype has just a few counts. This sequence joins TRBV5-1 and TRBJ1-1; TRBD1 might be the D (5 bases). V lost 10 bases to trimming and J lost 4 bases, with 26 bases between them. The CDR3 is 16 residues long. Looked up from germline, CDR1 is SGHRS and CDR2 is YFSETQ. CDR3 in DNA: TGCGCCGTTCCCGACCAGGGAGCCATTGGGAGCACTGAAGCTTTCTTT. Protein sequence: CAVPDQGAIGSTEAFF.

This clonotype has more than one count but fewer than ten. The gene calls are TRBV6-5 and TRBJ2-2; maybe TRBD2 (6 bases). The V end lost 8 bases, the J end lost 3 bases, and 10 bases lay between the germline ends. Germline V lookup: CDR1 MNHEY, CDR2 SVGAGI. CDR3 length: 13 residues. CDR3 amino acids: CASWRGDTGELFF. The CDR3 DNA is TGTGCCAGCTGGCGGGGAGACACCGGGGAGCTGTTTTTT.

This clonotype has at least ten counts. J is TRBJ1-5 and V is TRBV23-1; D is ambiguous. TRBV23-1 is treated as an ORF (open reading frame) with a function not yet certain. V dropped 3 bases and J dropped 2 bases, with 14 bases sitting between them. The CDR3 consists of 16 residues. The CDR3 coding sequence is TGCGCCAGCAGTCACCTGGACCGGAGGGGCAATCAGCCCCAGCATTTT. It translates to CASSHLDRRGNQPQHF.

J is TRBJ2-1 and V is TRBV14; TRBD2 matches at 12 bases. The CDR3 covers 15 residues. Germline CDR1 SGHDN, CDR2 FVKESK. V gave up 5 bases and J gave up 5 bases; unmatched junction bases: 4. This chain's CDR3 is CASSRLAGANNEQFF. For the CDR3, the DNA is TGTGCCAGCAGCAGACTAGCGGGGGCGAACAATGAGCAGTTCTTC.

This clonotype was seen repeatedly, ten times or more. V usage is TRBV7-6 and J usage is TRBJ2-1; 10 bases line up with TRBD2. CDR3 length: 16 residues. Trimming at V came to 1 base and at J to 3 bases, leaving 3 bases not matched to a gene. Germline loops: CDR1 SGHVS, CDR2 FNYEAQ. DNA of the CDR3: TGTGCCAGCAGCTTAGGTAGCGGGGGGATCTACAATGAGCAGTTCTTC. It yields the protein CASSLGSGGIYNEQFF.